This T cell receptor (beta chain) comes out of a study of T cell changes during pregnancy in multiple sclerosis. Sequenced by immunoSEQ multiplex PCR; TCRdb stores in-frame clones only, minus some. The table has roughly 48,000 clones, 88% seen once. J was trimmed by 7 bases and V by 0 bases; bases with no gene match: 7. The CDR3 length is 15 residues. Germline lookup yields CDR1 SGHRS and CDR2 YFSETQ. The sequence came from a female donor with multiple sclerosis, enrolled in a pregnancy study. V usage is TRBV5-1 and J usage is TRBJ2-7; 10 bases match TRBD2. Sequenced material: CD4+ T cells from peripheral blood mononuclear cells, taken in the second trimester of pregnancy. CDR3 nucleotide sequence: TGCGCCAGCAGCTTGGGAAACCTAGCGGGAGTTGAGCAGTACTTC. Amino acids: CASSLGNLAGVEQYF.